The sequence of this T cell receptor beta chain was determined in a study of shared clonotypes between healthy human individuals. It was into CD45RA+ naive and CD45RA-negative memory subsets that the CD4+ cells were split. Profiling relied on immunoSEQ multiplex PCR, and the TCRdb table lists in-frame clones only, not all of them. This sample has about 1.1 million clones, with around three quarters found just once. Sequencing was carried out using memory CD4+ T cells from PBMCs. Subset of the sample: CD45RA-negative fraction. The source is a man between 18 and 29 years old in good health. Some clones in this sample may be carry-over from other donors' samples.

This chain's CDR3 is CASSLDIQETQYF. DNA for the CDR3: TGCGCCAGCAGCTTGGACATCCAAGAGACCCAGTACTTC. The chain has TRBV5-1 and TRBJ2-5; no reliable D call. Germline CDR1 reads SGHRS; CDR2 reads YFSETQ. The ends were cut back, 0 bases at V and 1 base at J, with 4 bases in the middle. This CDR3 has 13 amino acids.